The T cell receptor beta chain described here comes from a study of regulatory T cells in long-lasting Graves disease. General observations from the study: Persistent Graves' disease cases displayed lower TCR diversity than newly diagnosed ones.

In building TCR beta libraries, iRepertoire HTBI primers were used together with Arm-PCR of CDR3 regions. MiXCR was run by TCRdb on the multiplex PCR reads, yielding one entry per CDR3 protein. Of about 420,000 distinct CDR3 sequences listed, about a sixth are singletons. Noted time point: newly diagnosed GD, antithyroid drugs for less than 3 months. RNA extracted from PBMCs served as the sequencing template. This clonotype was detected ten times or more. Its specificity is unknown. The germline V gene has CDR1 SEHNR and CDR2 FQNEAQ (reference sequence). The CDR3 covers 14 residues. V was cut by 5 bases and J by 4 bases, with 14 bases left in between. The sample was also linked to a second study, of T cells in Graves' hyperthyroidism and ophthalmopathy. Per that paper: Exclusion criteria comprised uncontrolled infection, other autoimmune disease, pregnancy or lactation. First-round RT-PCR with HTBI primers amplified the TCR CDR3 region. Blood also carried most thyroid clonotypes expanded above 0.001.

Sequenced material: peripheral blood mononuclear cells (PBMCs), taken at new diagnosis, from a patient treated with antithyroid drugs. The rearrangement links TRBV7-9 to TRBJ1-1; TRBD1 might be the D (5 bases). This receptor was identified in a woman in her late teens or twenties with Graves disease. The CDR3: CASSPQGGITEAFF. The CDR3 nucleotides are TGTGCCAGCAGCCCCCAGGGAGGTATCACTGAAGCTTTCTTT.